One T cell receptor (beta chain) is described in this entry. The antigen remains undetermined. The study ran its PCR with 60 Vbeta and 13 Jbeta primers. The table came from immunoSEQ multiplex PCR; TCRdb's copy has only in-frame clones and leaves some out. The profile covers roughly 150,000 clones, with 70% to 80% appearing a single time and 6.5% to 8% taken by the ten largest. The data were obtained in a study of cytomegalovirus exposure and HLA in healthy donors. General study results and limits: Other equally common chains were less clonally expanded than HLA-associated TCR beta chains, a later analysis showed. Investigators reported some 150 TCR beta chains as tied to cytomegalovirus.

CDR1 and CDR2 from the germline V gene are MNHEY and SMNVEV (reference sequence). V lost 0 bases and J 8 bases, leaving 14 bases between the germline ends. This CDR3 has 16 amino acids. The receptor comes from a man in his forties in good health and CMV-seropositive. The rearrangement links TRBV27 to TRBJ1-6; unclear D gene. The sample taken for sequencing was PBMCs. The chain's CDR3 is CASSLSIGDFYSPLHF. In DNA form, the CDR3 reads TGTGCCAGCAGTTTATCGATAGGAGACTTCTATTCACCCCTCCACTTT.